This T cell receptor beta chain was captured by sequencing in a study of T cell responses to AZD1222 COVID-19 vaccine. Notes on the study in general: Clonal diversity was possibly underestimated; the donors were predominantly white British and more often female. Repertoires were collected only later (after the peak T cell response had occurred).

Concerning this clone itself: As yet, its antigen is unknown.

This CDR3 comprises 15 residues. Trimming took 5 bases from V and 5 from J; bases not matched to a gene: 7. CDR1 SEHNR and CDR2 FQNEAQ come from the germline V gene (reference sequence). Generated by immunoSEQ multiplex PCR, the TCRdb table keeps only in-frame clones and is missing some. This table holds fewer than 80,000 clones, roughly 78% found once. The specimen was peripheral blood, collected on day 0 of MenACWY control vaccination. The receptor was derived from an adult in good health. The genes are TRBV7-9 and TRBJ2-7; 12 bases fit TRBD2. This CDR3 reads CASSVGLAGPNEQYF. As DNA, the CDR3 is TGTGCCAGCAGCGTAGGACTAGCGGGGCCCAACGAGCAGTACTTC.